These 30 T cell receptor beta chains share one sample of origin, sequenced in a study of cytomegalovirus exposure and HLA in healthy donors. Primers included in the PCR were 60 Vbeta and 13 Jbeta primers. The data were produced by immunoSEQ multiplex PCR, yet TCRdb's version contains in-frame clones alone and is incomplete. The sample contains 150,000 to 200,000 clones, 62% of which appear only once. Sequenced sample: PBMCs. These receptors originate from a middle-aged man in good health and CMV-seronegative.

The V and J genes are TRBV29-1 and TRBJ2-1; D tentatively fits TRBD1 or TRBD2 (7 bases each). Looked up from germline, CDR1 is SQVTM and CDR2 is ANQGSEA. The CDR3 runs to 15 residues. The V end was cut by 5 bases, the J end by 1 base, with 15 bases between. The chain's CDR3 is CSVKGGGSSYNEQFF. The CDR3 DNA sequence: TGCAGCGTTAAAGGGGGCGGGAGTTCCTACAATGAGCAGTTCTTC.

This clone was observed a handful of times. This chain's CDR3 is CASSPQSTGNYEQYF. As DNA, the CDR3 is TGTGCCAGCAGCCCCCAATCTACAGGGAACTACGAGCAGTACTTC. The J gene is TRBJ2-7, the V gene TRBV4-2, with D tentatively TRBD1 (6 bases). Trimming pared 4 bases from V and 3 bases from J, leaving 16 bases between. This CDR3 has 15 amino acids. The V gene's germline CDR1 is LGHNA and CDR2 YNFKEQ.

This clone has only a few counts. This chain joins TRBV29-1 and TRBJ2-7, with TRBD2 identical over 7 bases. The junction had 9 bases not matched to a gene; V was cut back by 3 bases and J by 4 bases. The length of the CDR3 is 14 residues. Looked up from germline, CDR1 is SQVTM and CDR2 is ANQGSEA. CDR3 sequence: CSVEGGSYGYEQYF. CDR3 coding DNA: TGCAGCGTTGAGGGCGGGAGTTACGGTTACGAGCAGTACTTC.

V is TRBV30 and J is TRBJ1-2; 8 bases agree with TRBD1. Germline V gene sequence: CDR1 GTSNPN, CDR2 SVGIG (reference sequence). The V and J ends lost 1 base and 4 bases, in that order; junction bases with no gene match: 2. The CDR3 has 13 residues. The CDR3 region is CAWSAGQGYGYTF. The CDR3 DNA sequence: TGTGCCTGGAGTGCCGGACAGGGCTATGGCTACACCTTC. The variable domain in full, completed from reference TRBV30 and TRBJ1-2, reads SQTIHQWPATLVQPVGSPLSLECTVEGTSNPNLYWYRQAAGRGLQLLFYSVGIGQISSEVPQNLSASRPQDRQFILSSKKLLLSDSGFYLCAWSAGQGYGYTFGSGTRLTVV.

This chain joins TRBV30 and TRBJ2-5; weak D call: TRBD2 (6 bases). Germline V gene lookup returns CDR1 GTSNPN and CDR2 SVGIG (reference sequence). This CDR3 has 16 amino acids. With 0 bases removed from V and 0 bases from J, the gap between germline ends came to 14 bases. The CDR3 loop reads CAWSVSSSAYQETQYF. The DNA for the CDR3 is TGTGCCTGGAGTGTATCGTCTAGCGCCTACCAAGAGACCCAGTACTTC.

The sample holds a few counts of this clone. The chain links TRBV5-4 to TRBJ1-6; no clear D gene. The V and J ends lost 4 bases and 4 bases respectively, with 18 bases between them. Germline assignment: CDR1 SGHNT and CDR2 YYREEE (reference sequence). The CDR3 contains 17 residues. The CDR3 DNA follows: TGTGCCAGCAGCCTAGGAGGCGGGGTCTCTTATAATTCACCCCTCCACTTT. The encoded protein is CASSLGGGVSYNSPLHF.

This rearrangement joins TRBV18 to TRBJ1-3, with 9 bases matching TRBD1. The CDR3 spans 13 residues. J lost 9 bases, V lost 3 bases, and 3 bases had no gene match. CDR1 is KGHSH and CDR2 is LQKENI in the germline V gene. The CDR3 loop reads CASSPGDRVTIYF. The CDR3 nucleotides are TGTGCCAGCTCACCGGGGGACAGGGTCACCATATATTTT.

This clone was found a few times. Within the sample, other DNA sequences also encode this same CDR3. The V and J genes are TRBV5-4 and TRBJ2-6, with TRBD2 as a possible D gene (6 bases). Per germline, CDR1 SGHNT and CDR2 YYREEE (reference sequence). Trimming pared 4 bases from V and 2 bases from J, leaving 7 bases between. This CDR3 is 14 amino acids long. CDR3 nucleotide sequence: TGTGCCAGCAGCACGGGGGCTGGGGCCAACGTCCTGACTTTC. Its protein product is CASSTGAGANVLTF.

The chain uses TRBV7-3 and TRBJ1-1; 8 nucleotides agree with TRBD1. This CDR3 is built from 13 residues. Trimming at V came to 1 base and at J to 8 bases, leaving 3 bases not matched to a gene. Germline V CDR1 and CDR2: SGHTA, FQGTGA. The CDR3 sequence is CASSLMWDREAFF. CDR3 bases: TGTGCCAGCAGCTTAATGTGGGACAGGGAAGCTTTCTTT.

The gene calls are TRBV2 and TRBJ2-1; the match to TRBD2 covers 12 bases. CDR1 is SNHLY, CDR2 FYNNEI, per germline. The trim removed 6 bases at V and 8 bases at J, leaving 8 bases unmatched. The CDR3 extends over 15 amino acids. CDR3 amino acids: CASSLATSGRDEQFF. The CDR3 coding sequence is TGTGCCAGCAGCCTCGCGACTAGCGGGAGAGATGAGCAGTTCTTC.

This clone has just a few counts. The chain has TRBV19 and TRBJ1-2; D might be TRBD1 (5 bases). Per germline, CDR1 LNHDA and CDR2 SQIVND (reference sequence). This CDR3 region has 11 residues. The V gene lost 6 bases and the J gene lost 7 bases, with 9 bases spanning the gap. CDR3 region: CASRTVTGYTF. CDR3 DNA sequence: TGTGCCAGTAGGACAGTCACTGGCTACACCTTC.

This chain links TRBV6-4 with TRBJ2-7; 14 bases align to TRBD2. The CDR3 extends over 15 amino acids. After removal of 4 bases from V and 5 bases from J, the junction contained 4 bases not matched to a gene. CDR1 is MRHNA and CDR2 is SNTAGT in the germline V gene. The CDR3: CASSVVTSGRDEQYF. For the CDR3, the DNA is TGTGCCAGCAGTGTAGTGACTAGCGGGAGGGACGAGCAGTACTTC.

The chain joins TRBV6-6 to TRBJ2-5; TRBD1 agrees at 7 bases. The tail of the sequence fits TRBJ2-7 better, so the J call may be wrong. Germline-derived CDR1 and CDR2 are MNHNY and SVGAGI (reference sequence). CDR3 length: 12 residues. Here the CDR3 reads CASSSDRYEQYF. The CDR3 DNA reads TGTGCCAGCAGTTCGGACAGGTACGAGCAGTACTTC.

This clone appeared a single time. The chain employs TRBV12-5 and TRBJ2-7, with 7 bases aligning to TRBD1. V was pared by 5 bases and J by 7 bases, with 11 bases of the junction left unmatched. The CDR3 is made up of 14 amino acids. CDR1 and CDR2 from the germline V gene are LGHNT and FRNRAP. In DNA, the CDR3 is TGTGCTAGTGGTATCAACAGGGGAGAGCGGGAGCAGTACTTC. Its translation: CASGINRGEREQYF.

The sample holds one count of this clone. The chain links TRBV29-1 to TRBJ2-1; 11 bases map to TRBD2. CDR3 size: 14 residues. With V trimmed by 2 bases and J by 8 bases, 5 bases remained unmatched. Looked up from germline, CDR1 is SQVTM and CDR2 is ANQGSEA. The CDR3: CSVETSGSPDEQFF. The CDR3 region has the DNA TGCAGCGTTGAAACTAGCGGGAGTCCAGATGAGCAGTTCTTC.

V usage is TRBV5-1 and J usage is TRBJ2-3, with D perhaps TRBD2 (6 bases). The CDR3 has 17 amino acids. The V and J ends lost 0 bases and 0 bases respectively, with 14 bases between them. Germline lookup yields CDR1 SGHRS and CDR2 YFSETQ. CDR3 amino acids: CASSLGFSGVSTDTQYF. CDR3 DNA: TGCGCCAGCAGCTTGGGCTTCTCGGGGGTTAGCACAGATACGCAGTATTTT.

In its sample, this clone was seen a few times. The chain joins TRBV5-5 to TRBJ1-1; D perhaps matches TRBD1 (5 bases). Trimming cost V 0 bases and J 3 bases, with 15 bases left between them. Looked up from germline, CDR1 is SGHKS and CDR2 is YYEKEE (reference sequence). The CDR3 is 16 amino acids. The CDR3 nucleotides read TGTGCCAGCAGCTTGGCCCTCGGGGGGTCGGACACTGAAGCTTTCTTT. Translating gives CASSLALGGSDTEAFF.

The chain employs TRBV18 and TRBJ1-4, with D unclear. Looked up from germline, CDR1 is KGHSH and CDR2 is LQKENI. Trimming took off 4 bases at V and 7 bases at J, with 10 bases between the two ends. This CDR3 comprises 13 residues. CDR3 sequence reads: CASSLSLLEKLFF. The CDR3 DNA sequence: TGTGCCAGCTCACTCAGTCTCCTTGAAAAACTGTTTTTT.

This chain links TRBV6-6 with TRBJ2-1, with 12 bases that match TRBD2. The CDR3 has 16 amino acids. The V gene end was trimmed by 2 bases and the J gene end by 8 bases; junction bases not matched to a gene: 7. Germline V gene lookup returns CDR1 MNHNY and CDR2 SVGAGI (reference sequence). CDR3 in amino acids: CASSYTTSGGRDEQFF. The CDR3 nucleotides read TGTGCCAGCAGTTACACTACTAGCGGGGGGCGGGATGAGCAGTTCTTC.

The CDR3 is CASSSPPGLAGGMGTDTQYF. CDR3 coding DNA: TGCGCCAGCAGTTCACCTCCGGGACTAGCGGGGGGTATGGGCACAGATACGCAGTATTTT. This chain uses TRBV5-1 with TRBJ2-3; 15 nucleotides match TRBD2. V lost 5 bases and J lost 1; bases outside the gene matches: 14. CDR3 size: 20 residues. The germline V gene has CDR1 SGHRS and CDR2 YFSETQ. Full variable domain (missing parts from reference TRBV5-1 and TRBJ2-3): KAGVTQTPRYLIKTRGQQVTLSCSPISGHRSVSWYQQTPGQGLQFLFEYFSETQRNKGNFPGRFSGRQFSNSRSEMNVSTLELGDSALYLCASSSPPGLAGGMGTDTQYFGPGTRLTVL.

This clone was counted a few times. V usage is TRBV7-2 and J usage is TRBJ2-7; 9 bases match TRBD2. The V and J ends lost 5 bases and 1 base, in that order; junction bases with no gene match: 9. Germline V lookup: CDR1 SGHTA, CDR2 FQGNSA. CDR3 length equals 16 residues. Written as DNA, the CDR3 is TGTGCCAGCAGCCGAAGAGCGGGGGGCTCGTCCTACGAGCAGTACTTC. Its protein is CASSRRAGGSSYEQYF.

V gene TRBV7-9 combines with J gene TRBJ2-3, with 11 positions matching TRBD2. CDR1 and CDR2 from the germline V gene are SEHNR and FQNEAQ (reference sequence). The V and J ends lost 5 bases and 2 bases, in that order; junction bases with no gene match: 9. The CDR3 runs 17 residues. The CDR3 sequence: CASSPRLAGLVTDTQYF. CDR3 DNA sequence: TGTGCCAGCAGCCCTAGACTAGCGGGGCTCGTCACAGATACGCAGTATTTT.

The genes are TRBV7-8 and TRBJ2-6; D is possibly TRBD2 (6 bases). There are 15 residues in the CDR3. V dropped 5 bases and J dropped 0 bases, with 8 bases sitting between them. Germline loops: CDR1 SGHVS, CDR2 FQNEAQ. CDR3 coding DNA: TGTGCCAGCAGCATTAGCGGCTCTGGGGCCAACGTCCTGACTTTC. This codes for CASSISGSGANVLTF.

The CDR3 DNA follows: TGTGCCAGCAGCCTCCACGGGGGGGCCTCTGTCCAAGAGACCCAGTACTTC. Protein sequence: CASSLHGGASVQETQYF. The rearrangement links TRBV5-8 to TRBJ2-5; 8 bases are a match to TRBD2. Trimming took 4 bases from V and 1 from J; bases not matched to a gene: 12. The CDR3 extends over 17 amino acids. The germline V gene encodes CDR1 SGHTS and CDR2 YDEGEE.

The rearrangement joins TRBV9 to TRBJ1-3; D is possibly TRBD1 (5 bases). The CDR3 has 14 amino acids. Trimming removed 3 bases at V and 5 bases at J, with 12 bases between. The V gene's germline CDR1 is SGDLS and CDR2 YYNGEE. CDR3 loop: CASSGGGNRNTIYF. In DNA, the CDR3 is TGTGCCAGCAGCGGGGGCGGGAACCGAAACACCATATATTTT.

The chain links TRBV27 to TRBJ2-1; 10 nucleotides agree with TRBD2. J was trimmed by 3 bases and V by 4 bases; bases with no gene match: 3. Germline CDR1 MNHEY, CDR2 SMNVEV (reference sequence). The CDR3 length is 15 residues. The CDR3 sequence: CASSSPSGGYNEQFF. The CDR3 region has the DNA TGTGCCAGCAGTTCCCCTAGCGGGGGCTACAATGAGCAGTTCTTC.

The gene calls are TRBV5-6 and TRBJ2-4; maybe TRBD2 (5 bases). CDR3 size: 15 residues. V lost 1 base and J lost 4, with 12 bases in between. Germline values: CDR1 SGHDT, CDR2 YYEEEE. The CDR3 reads CASSLRSGEKNIQYF. CDR3 bases: TGTGCCAGCAGCTTGAGAAGCGGAGAAAAAAACATTCAGTACTTC. The full variable domain, its missing parts supplied by reference TRBV5-6 and TRBJ2-4, is DAGVTQSPTHLIKTRGQQVTLRCSPKSGHDTVSWYQQALGQGPQFIFQYYEEEERQRGNFPDRFSGHQFPNYSSELNVNALLLGDSALYLCASSLRSGEKNIQYFGAGTRLSVL.

This clone was seen only once. This chain connects TRBV5-4 to TRBJ2-3; 10 bases match TRBD1. V was pared by 2 bases and J by 3 bases, with 6 bases of the junction left unmatched. CDR1 and CDR2 from the germline V gene are SGHNT and YYREEE (reference sequence). There are 16 residues in the CDR3. CDR3 sequence: CASSFLGQGETDTQYF. The CDR3 DNA sequence: TGTGCCAGCAGCTTCCTTGGACAGGGGGAGACAGATACGCAGTATTTT.

The chain links TRBV7-2 to TRBJ2-5; D call uncertain. Germline CDR1 and CDR2: SGHTA and FQGNSA. CDR3 length: 13 residues. Trimming pared 1 base from V and 4 bases from J, leaving 7 bases between. The CDR3 coding sequence is TGTGCCAGCAGCTTAGAACTCCGAGAGACCCAGTACTTC. Its translation is CASSLELRETQYF.

V is TRBV6-5 and J is TRBJ1-4, with 8 bases aligning to TRBD1. Germline lookup yields CDR1 MNHEY and CDR2 SVGAGI. The CDR3 has 15 residues. Germline trimming cut 4 bases from V and 7 bases from J; bases unmatched to any gene: 8. CDR3 amino acids: CASSLSQGAGEKLFF. CDR3 in DNA: TGTGCCAGCAGTTTATCCCAGGGGGCTGGTGAAAAACTGTTTTTT.